These T cell receptor beta chains were read from a single sample in a study of Tregs in tolerant kidney transplant recipients. Produced via immunoSEQ multiplex PCR; TCRdb's table is partial and in-frame only. The sample shows more than 95,000 clones, roughly 92% of them seen only once. Sequencing was carried out using CD4+ T cells from blood. The receptors were gathered from a human donor in good health. CDR3s leave out the opening cysteine and the closing phenylalanine or tryptophan.

v_gene: TRBV10-1; j_gene: TRBJ1-1; CDR3aa: ASSGQGAPEAF
v_gene: TRBV6-5; j_gene: TRBJ2-7; CDR3aa: ASRRTSGGYEQY
v_gene: TRBV7-2; j_gene: TRBJ1-2; CDR3aa: ASSFTGSNYGYT
v_gene: TRBV5-4; j_gene: TRBJ1-2; CDR3aa: ASRQGQAHGYT
v_gene: TRBV5-6; j_gene: TRBJ2-7; CDR3aa: ASSFQGPYEQY
v_gene: TRBV6-5; j_gene: TRBJ1-5; CDR3aa: ASSYLGQQPQH
v_gene: TRBV6-5; j_gene: TRBJ1-1; CDR3aa: ASSYGSGRLNTEAF
v_gene: TRBV19; j_gene: TRBJ2-2; CDR3aa: ASGFRGANTGELF
v_gene: TRBV25-1; j_gene: TRBJ2-3; CDR3aa: ASSEKWGGQY
v_gene: TRBV11-3; j_gene: TRBJ1-1; CDR3aa: ASSPGQGETEAF
v_gene: TRBV6-6; j_gene: TRBJ2-1; CDR3aa: ASLPGGSSYNEQF
v_gene: TRBV12-5; j_gene: TRBJ1-2; CDR3aa: ASGVAQGFNYGYT
v_gene: TRBV18; j_gene: TRBJ2-7; CDR3aa: ASSNAGTLYEQY
v_gene: TRBV18; j_gene: TRBJ2-7; CDR3aa: ASSPVLGEQY
v_gene: TRBV10-3; j_gene: TRBJ2-7; CDR3aa: AISDQGYEQY
v_gene: TRBV5-1; j_gene: TRBJ2-7; CDR3aa: ASSLGTPGVEQY